A selection of T cell receptor beta chains follows, all from one sample in a study of spatial heterogeneity in lung cancer. TCRdb re-analysed the 5' RACE reads in MiXCR, keeping a single row per CDR3 protein. The sample holds approximately 90,000 distinct CDR3 sequences, around 10% seen once. Material: PBMCs, obtained at surgery. The receptors stem from a male donor with early-stage non-small cell lung cancer. Each CDR3 is given with its conserved first and last residue. The order of the fields is V gene, D gene, clone size, J gene, CDR3 DNA, CDR3 protein. D genes are given only for firm matches. Some rows mark clone size as missing; the rest say once, few, many or name a class of expanded clone.

>TRBV2|-|-|TRBJ1-5
TGTGCCAGCAGTGCCGCCAGGGGCGCGAATCAGCCCCAGCATTTT
CASSAARGANQPQHF
>TRBV30|-|many|TRBJ1-2
TGTGCCTGGAGTGTACGTCCGGATAACTATGGCTACACCTTC
CAWSVRPDNYGYTF
>TRBV7-8|-|-|TRBJ2-2
TGTGCCAGCAGCCGGGGGGCCTCGTACGGGGAGCTGTTTTTT
CASSRGASYGELFF
>TRBV7-2|-|few|TRBJ1-2
TGTGCCAGCAGCTTAGCCGAAGCGGGGGCTATGAACTATGGCTACACCTTC
CASSLAEAGAMNYGYTF
>TRBV29-1|-|-|TRBJ2-3
TGCAGCGTTGAAAGTACTGGGTTGAAGGGCCTAAACACAGATACGCAGTATTTT
CSVESTGLKGLNTDTQYF
>TRBV28|-|many|TRBJ2-7
TGTGCCAGCAGTCCACAGGTACCTTACGAGCAGTACTTC
CASSPQVPYEQYF
>TRBV7-2|TRBD2|many|TRBJ2-5
TGTGCCAGCAGCTCCACCGGGAGCGGGGGGTTCTTAGAGACCCAGTACTTC
CASSSTGSGGFLETQYF
>TRBV20-1|-|few|TRBJ2-3
TGCAGTGCTAGAGACTTAGCGGTTAGCACAGATACGCAGTATTTT
CSARDLAVSTDTQYF
>TRBV7-8|-|many|TRBJ2-3
TGTGCCAGCAGCTCAAACTCGAGAAGCACAGATACGCAGTATTTT
CASSSNSRSTDTQYF
>TRBV20-1|-|-|TRBJ2-2
TGCAGTGCCGCAGAGACTAGTGTCACCGGGGAGCTGTTTTTT
CSAAETSVTGELFF
>TRBV5-1|-|many|TRBJ1-1
TGCGCCAGCAGCTTGGCCGGGTACACTGAAGCTTTCTTT
CASSLAGYTEAFF
>TRBV5-4|-|-|TRBJ2-1
TGTGCCAGCAGCTCTCTAGCGATAGACAATGAGCAGTTCTTC
CASSSLAIDNEQFF
>TRBV2|-|-|TRBJ2-5
TGTGCCAGCAGGCCCGGACAGTCGATTCAAGAGACCCAGTACTTC
CASRPGQSIQETQYF
>TRBV2|TRBD2|few|TRBJ2-3
TGTGCCAGCAGTCTGACTAGCGGGGGACTCCGGACCACAGATACGCAGTATTTT
CASSLTSGGLRTTDTQYF
>TRBV29-1|-|many|TRBJ2-3
TGCAGCGGCCGCCGGGGGTTTCCGTCAGCAGATACGCAGTATTTT
CSGRRGFPSADTQYF
>TRBV7-8|TRBD1|-|TRBJ1-6
TGTGCCAGCAGCCCGGGGACAGGGGCCAGGAATTCACCCCTCCACTTT
CASSPGTGARNSPLHF
>TRBV5-1|-|many|TRBJ2-3
TGCGCCAGCAGCTTCAGTGACAGGGAGGGTACGCAGTATTTT
CASSFSDREGTQYF
>TRBV29-1|TRBD2|many|TRBJ2-1
TGCAGCGTTTCCCCGGGACTAGCGGGGAGGAATGAGCAGTTCTTC
CSVSPGLAGRNEQFF
>TRBV28|TRBD2|-|TRBJ2-1
TGTGCCAGCAGCCCGCCCTTGGGGGGGGGAAATGAGCAGTTCTTC
CASSPPLGGGNEQFF
>TRBV28|-|few|TRBJ2-6
TGTGCCAGCAAGAGGCCCGGGGCCAACGTCCTGACTTTC
CASKRPGANVLTF
>TRBV5-1|TRBD2|few|TRBJ2-5
TGCGCCAGCAGTGCGGGACTAGCAACCGAGACCCAGTACTTC
CASSAGLATETQYF
>TRBV20-1|TRBD2|few|TRBJ2-1
TGCAGTGCTAGAGACCCGACTAGCTTCATCCCCAATGAGCAGTTCTTC
CSARDPTSFIPNEQFF